The clone carrying this TCR beta chain is a singleton in its sample. The sample belongs to a study of blood T cell repertoires in COVID-19. Study in general: Acute and convalescent COVID-19 specimens originated in the United States, Italy and Spain. Sample material is recorded as cDNA or gDNA derived from T cells, B-cell-depleted T cells, or PBMCs.

Per the authors' pipeline: Reference gene primer amplification gave estimated nucleated cell counts. The table came from immunoSEQ multiplex PCR; TCRdb's copy has only in-frame clones and leaves some out. From that table come the V and J calls and clone size; the DNA was used to work out D and trimming. The repertoire holds fewer than 110,000 clones, with approximately 88% as singletons. The sequence derives from a human donor in a cohort sampled during active COVID-19. Sequencing was performed on peripheral blood.

The CDR3 coding sequence is TGTGCCAGCAGCGTAGGTCAGGGGGCTGGAACTGAAGCTTTCTTT. It translates to CASSVGQGAGTEAFF. The chain joins TRBV9 to TRBJ1-1; 8 bases align to TRBD1. This CDR3 is 15 amino acids long. The junction had 6 bases not matched to a gene; V was cut back by 0 bases and J by 5 bases. Germline lookup yields CDR1 SGDLS and CDR2 YYNGEE.